This record covers a single T cell receptor beta chain. The sample is drawn from a study of blood T cell repertoires in COVID-19. Using immunoSEQ multiplex PCR, the repertoire was profiled, and TCRdb retains in-frame clones only, with some absent. The sample holds some 250,000 clones, around 87% seen once. The sequence was obtained from a man aged 55 to 70 who had recovered from COVID-19. Sequencing used peripheral blood.

CDR3 DNA sequence: TGTGCCAGCAGTCGCGATCCGTCATCTGGAAACACCATATATTTT. Translation: CASSRDPSSGNTIYF. J is TRBJ1-3 and V is TRBV2; D is ambiguous. Trimming left V 5 bases short and J 1 base short, with 12 bases between. This CDR3 region has 15 residues. In germline, CDR1 is SNHLY, CDR2 FYNNEI.